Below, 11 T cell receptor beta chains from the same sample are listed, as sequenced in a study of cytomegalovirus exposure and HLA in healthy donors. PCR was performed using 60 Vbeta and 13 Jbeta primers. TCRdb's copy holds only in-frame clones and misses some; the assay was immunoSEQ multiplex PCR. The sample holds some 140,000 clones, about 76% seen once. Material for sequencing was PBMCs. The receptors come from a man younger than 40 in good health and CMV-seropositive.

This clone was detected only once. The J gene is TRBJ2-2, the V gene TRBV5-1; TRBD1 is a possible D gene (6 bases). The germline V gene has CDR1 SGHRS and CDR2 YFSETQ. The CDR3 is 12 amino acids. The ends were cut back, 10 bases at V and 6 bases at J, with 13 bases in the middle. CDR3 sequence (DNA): TGCGCCCACAGGGATCCCGCCGGGGAGCTGTTTTTT. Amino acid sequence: CAHRDPAGELFF.

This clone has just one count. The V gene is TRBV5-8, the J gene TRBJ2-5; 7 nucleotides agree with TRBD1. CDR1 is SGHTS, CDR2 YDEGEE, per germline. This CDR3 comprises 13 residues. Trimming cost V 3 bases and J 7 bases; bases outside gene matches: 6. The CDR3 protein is CASSWDRRGTQYF. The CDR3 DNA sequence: TGTGCCAGCAGCTGGGACAGAAGGGGGACCCAGTACTTC.

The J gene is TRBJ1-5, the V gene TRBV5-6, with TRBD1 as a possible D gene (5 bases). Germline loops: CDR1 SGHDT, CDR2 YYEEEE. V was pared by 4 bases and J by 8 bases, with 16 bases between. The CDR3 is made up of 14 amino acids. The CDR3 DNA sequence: TGTGCCAGCAGCCGGGGGGTGGGAGGAGAGCCCCAGCATTTT. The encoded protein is CASSRGVGGEPQHF.

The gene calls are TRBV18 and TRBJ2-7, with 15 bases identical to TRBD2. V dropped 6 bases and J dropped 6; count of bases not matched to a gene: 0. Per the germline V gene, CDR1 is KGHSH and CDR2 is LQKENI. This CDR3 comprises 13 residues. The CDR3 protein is CASSGLAGGEQYF. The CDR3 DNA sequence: TGTGCCAGCTCGGGACTAGCGGGGGGCGAGCAGTACTTC.

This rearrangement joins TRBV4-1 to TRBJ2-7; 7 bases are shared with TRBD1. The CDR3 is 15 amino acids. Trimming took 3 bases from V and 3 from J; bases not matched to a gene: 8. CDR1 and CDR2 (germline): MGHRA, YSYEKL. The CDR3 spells CASSQGPGQLYEQYF. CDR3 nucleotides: TGCGCCAGCAGCCAGGGTCCGGGACAGCTCTACGAGCAGTACTTC.

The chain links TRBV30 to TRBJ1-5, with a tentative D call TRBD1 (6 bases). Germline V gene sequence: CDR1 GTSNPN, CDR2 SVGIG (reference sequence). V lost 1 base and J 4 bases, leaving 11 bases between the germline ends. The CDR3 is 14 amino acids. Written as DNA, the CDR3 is TGTGCCTGGAGTGGGGGGCGCGTGAATCAGCCCCAGCATTTT. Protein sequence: CAWSGGRVNQPQHF.

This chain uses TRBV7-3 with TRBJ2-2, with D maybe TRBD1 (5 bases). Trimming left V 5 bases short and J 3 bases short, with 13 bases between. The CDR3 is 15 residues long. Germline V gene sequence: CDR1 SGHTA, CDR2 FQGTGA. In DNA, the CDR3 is TGTGCCAGCAGCCGAACGGACAAATACACCGGGGAGCTGTTTTTT. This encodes CASSRTDKYTGELFF.

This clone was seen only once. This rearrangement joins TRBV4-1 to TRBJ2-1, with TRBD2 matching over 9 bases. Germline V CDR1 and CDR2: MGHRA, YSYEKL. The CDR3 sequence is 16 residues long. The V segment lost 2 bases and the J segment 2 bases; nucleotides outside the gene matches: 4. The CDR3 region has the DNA TGCGCCAGCAGCCAAAACCTAGCGGGAACCTACAATGAGCAGTTCTTC. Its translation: CASSQNLAGTYNEQFF.

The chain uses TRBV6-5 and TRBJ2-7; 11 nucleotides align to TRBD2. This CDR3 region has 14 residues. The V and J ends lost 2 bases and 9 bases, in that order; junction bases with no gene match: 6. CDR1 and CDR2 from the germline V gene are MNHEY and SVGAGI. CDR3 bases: TGTGCCAGCAGTTACAGGCTAGCGGGAGGCGGGCAGTACTTC. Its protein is CASSYRLAGGGQYF.

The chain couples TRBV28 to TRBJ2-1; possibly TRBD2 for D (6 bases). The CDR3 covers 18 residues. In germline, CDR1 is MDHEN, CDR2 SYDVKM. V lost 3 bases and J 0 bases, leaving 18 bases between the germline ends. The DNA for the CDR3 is TGTGCCAGCAGTTTGGTGGCGGGATTCCTAAGCTCCTACAATGAGCAGTTCTTC. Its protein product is CASSLVAGFLSSYNEQFF.

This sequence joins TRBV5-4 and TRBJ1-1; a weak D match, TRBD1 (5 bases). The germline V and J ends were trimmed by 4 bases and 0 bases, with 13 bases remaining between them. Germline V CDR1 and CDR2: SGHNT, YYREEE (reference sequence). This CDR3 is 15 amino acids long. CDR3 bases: TGTGCCAGCAGCCCGGTCGGGGGAATGAACACTGAAGCTTTCTTT. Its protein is CASSPVGGMNTEAFF.